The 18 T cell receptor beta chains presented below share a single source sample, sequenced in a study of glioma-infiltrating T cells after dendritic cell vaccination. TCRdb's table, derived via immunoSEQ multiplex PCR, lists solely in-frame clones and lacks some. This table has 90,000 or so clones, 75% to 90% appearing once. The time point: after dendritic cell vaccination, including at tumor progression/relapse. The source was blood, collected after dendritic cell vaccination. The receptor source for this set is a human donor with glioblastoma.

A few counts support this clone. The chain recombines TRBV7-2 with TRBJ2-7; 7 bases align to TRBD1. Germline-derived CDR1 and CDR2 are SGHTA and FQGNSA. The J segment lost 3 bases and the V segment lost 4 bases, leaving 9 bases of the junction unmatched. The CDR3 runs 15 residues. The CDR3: CASSSTGDPVYEQYV. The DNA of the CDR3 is TGTGCCAGCAGCTCAACAGGGGACCCCGTCTACGAGCAGTACGTC.

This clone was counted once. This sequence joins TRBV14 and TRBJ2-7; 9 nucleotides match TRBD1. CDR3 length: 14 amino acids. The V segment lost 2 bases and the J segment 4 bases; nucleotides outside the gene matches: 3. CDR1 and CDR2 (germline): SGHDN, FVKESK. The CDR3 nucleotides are TGTGCCAGCAGCCAAACAGGGGGCAGGTACGAGCAGTACGTC. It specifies CASSQTGGRYEQYV.

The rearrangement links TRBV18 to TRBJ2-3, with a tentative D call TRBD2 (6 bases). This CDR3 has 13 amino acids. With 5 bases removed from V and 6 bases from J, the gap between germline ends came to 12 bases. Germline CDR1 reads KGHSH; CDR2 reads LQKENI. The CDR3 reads CASSSTLADTQYF. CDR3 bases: TGTGCCAGCTCATCCACCCTAGCGGATACGCAGTATTTT.

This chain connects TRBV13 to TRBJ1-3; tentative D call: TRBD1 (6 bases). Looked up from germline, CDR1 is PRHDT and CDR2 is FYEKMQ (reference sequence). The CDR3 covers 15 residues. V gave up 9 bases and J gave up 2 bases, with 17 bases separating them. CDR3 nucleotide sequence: TGTGCCAGTCGGCGGGGGGGGCAGACTGGAAACACCATATATTTT. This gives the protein CASRRGGQTGNTIYF.

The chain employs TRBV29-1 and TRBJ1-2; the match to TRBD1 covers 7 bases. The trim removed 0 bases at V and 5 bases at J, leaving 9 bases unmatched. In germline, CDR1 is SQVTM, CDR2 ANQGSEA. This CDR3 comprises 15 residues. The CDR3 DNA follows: TGCAGCGTTGAAGAGGACAGGACGTCAGGATATGGCTACACCTTC. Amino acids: CSVEEDRTSGYGYTF.

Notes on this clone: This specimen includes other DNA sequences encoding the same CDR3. CDR3 residues: CASSLQGPNEKLFF. CDR3 DNA sequence: TGCGCCAGCAGCTTGCAGGGGCCGAATGAAAAACTGTTTTTT. The rearrangement joins TRBV5-1 to TRBJ1-4; D possibly corresponds to TRBD1 (6 bases). Germline lookup yields CDR1 SGHRS and CDR2 YFSETQ. Trimming cost V 1 base and J 5 bases, with 9 bases left between them. The CDR3 is made up of 14 amino acids.

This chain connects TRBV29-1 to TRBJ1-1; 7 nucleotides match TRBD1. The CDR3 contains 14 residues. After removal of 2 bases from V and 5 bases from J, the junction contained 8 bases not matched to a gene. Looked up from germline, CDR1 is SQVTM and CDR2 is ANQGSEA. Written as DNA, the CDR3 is TGCAGCGTTGAACAGGGGGTAGGAGGAACTGAAGCTTTCTTT. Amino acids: CSVEQGVGGTEAFF. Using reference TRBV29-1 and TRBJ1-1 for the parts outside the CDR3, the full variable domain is SAVISQKPSRDICQRGTSLTIQCQVDSQVTMMFWYRQQPGQSLTLIATANQGSEATYESGFVIDKFPISRPNLTFSTLTVSNMSPEDSSIYLCSVEQGVGGTEAFFGQGTRLTVV.

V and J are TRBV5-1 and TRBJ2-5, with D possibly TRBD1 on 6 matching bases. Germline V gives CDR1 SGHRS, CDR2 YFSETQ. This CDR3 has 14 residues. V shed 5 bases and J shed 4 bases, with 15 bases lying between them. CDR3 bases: TGCGCCAGCAGGGAACAGGGCCCGAGAGAGACCCAGTACTTC. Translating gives CASREQGPRETQYF.

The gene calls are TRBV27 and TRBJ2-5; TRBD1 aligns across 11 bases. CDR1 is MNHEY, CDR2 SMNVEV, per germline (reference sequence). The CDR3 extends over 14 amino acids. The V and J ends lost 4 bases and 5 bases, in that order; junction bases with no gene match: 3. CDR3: CASSWTGGEETQYF. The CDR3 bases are TGTGCCAGCAGTTGGACAGGGGGCGAGGAGACCCAGTACTTC.

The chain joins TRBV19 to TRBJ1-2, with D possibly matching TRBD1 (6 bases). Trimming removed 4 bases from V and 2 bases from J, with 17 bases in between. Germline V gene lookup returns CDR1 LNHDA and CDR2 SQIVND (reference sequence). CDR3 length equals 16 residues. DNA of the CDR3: TGTGCCAGTAGTAAGGGAAACAGGGTGGGGAACTATGGCTACACCTTC. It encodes CASSKGNRVGNYGYTF.

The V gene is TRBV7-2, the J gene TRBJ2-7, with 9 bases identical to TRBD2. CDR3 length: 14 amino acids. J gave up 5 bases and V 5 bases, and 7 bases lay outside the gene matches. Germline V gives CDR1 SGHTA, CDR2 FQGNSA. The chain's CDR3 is CASSARAGGHEQYF. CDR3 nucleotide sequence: TGTGCCAGCAGCGCGCGGGCGGGGGGGCACGAGCAGTACTTC.

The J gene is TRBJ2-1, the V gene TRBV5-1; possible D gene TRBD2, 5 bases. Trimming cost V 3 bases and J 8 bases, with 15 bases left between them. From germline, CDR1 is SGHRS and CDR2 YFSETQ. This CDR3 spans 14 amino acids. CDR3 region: CASSSQLVFDEQFF. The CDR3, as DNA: TGCGCCAGCAGCTCTCAACTAGTTTTTGATGAGCAGTTCTTC.

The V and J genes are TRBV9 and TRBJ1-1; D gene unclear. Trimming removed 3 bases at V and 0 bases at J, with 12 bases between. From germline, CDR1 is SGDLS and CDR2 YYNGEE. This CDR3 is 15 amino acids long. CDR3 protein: CASSAAPDMNTEAFF. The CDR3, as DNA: TGTGCCAGCAGCGCAGCCCCAGACATGAACACTGAAGCTTTCTTT.

CDR3 loop: CASRAYLLRAVPNYGYTF. DNA of the CDR3: TGCGCCAGCAGAGCTTATTTGCTGAGGGCAGTGCCCAACTATGGCTACACCTTC. V is TRBV5-1 and J is TRBJ1-2, with D unresolved. The V gene lost 5 bases and the J gene lost 2 bases, with 25 bases spanning the gap. This CDR3 region has 18 residues. Germline V gene sequence: CDR1 SGHRS, CDR2 YFSETQ.

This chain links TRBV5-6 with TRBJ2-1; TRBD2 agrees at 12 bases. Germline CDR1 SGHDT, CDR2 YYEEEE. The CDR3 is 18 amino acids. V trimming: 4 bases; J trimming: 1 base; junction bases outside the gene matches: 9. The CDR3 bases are TGTGCCAGCAGCCCATCTAGCGGGGGGGCCGTGTCCTACAATGAGCAGTTCTTC. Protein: CASSPSSGGAVSYNEQFF.

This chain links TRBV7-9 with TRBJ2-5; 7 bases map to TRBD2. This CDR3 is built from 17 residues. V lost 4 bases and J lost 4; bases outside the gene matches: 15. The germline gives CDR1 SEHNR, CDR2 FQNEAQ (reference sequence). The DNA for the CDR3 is TGTGCCAGCAGCTCTCCGACTAGCAGGAGGGCCACAGAGACCCAGTACTTC. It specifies CASSSPTSRRATETQYF.

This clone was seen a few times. The CDR3 region is CSAEGQLTNQPQHF. Written as DNA, the CDR3 is TGCAGCGCTGAGGGACAGTTGACTAATCAGCCCCAGCATTTT. This chain links TRBV29-1 with TRBJ1-5; 7 bases fit TRBD1. The CDR3 has 14 amino acids. Trimming at V came to 7 bases and at J to 4 bases, leaving 10 bases not matched to a gene. Germline CDR1 reads SQVTM; CDR2 reads ANQGSEA.

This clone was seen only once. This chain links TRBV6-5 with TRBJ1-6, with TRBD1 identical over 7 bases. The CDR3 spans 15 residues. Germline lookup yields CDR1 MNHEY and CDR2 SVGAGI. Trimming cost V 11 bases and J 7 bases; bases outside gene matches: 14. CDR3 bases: TGTGCCTTGTCCCGGGACAGTGGGGGAAATTCACCCCTCCACTTT. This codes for CALSRDSGGNSPLHF.